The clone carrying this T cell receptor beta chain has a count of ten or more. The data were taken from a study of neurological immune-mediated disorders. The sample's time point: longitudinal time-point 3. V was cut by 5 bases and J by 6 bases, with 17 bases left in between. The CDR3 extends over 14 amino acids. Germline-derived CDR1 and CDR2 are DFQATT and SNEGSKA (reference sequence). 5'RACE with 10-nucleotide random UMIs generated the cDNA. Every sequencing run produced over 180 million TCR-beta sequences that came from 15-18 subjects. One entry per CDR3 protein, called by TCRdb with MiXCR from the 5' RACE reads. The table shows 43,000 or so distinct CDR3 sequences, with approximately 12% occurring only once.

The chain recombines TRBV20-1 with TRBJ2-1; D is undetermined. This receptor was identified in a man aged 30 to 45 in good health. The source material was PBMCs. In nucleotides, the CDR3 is TGCAGTGCTTCAAACCTTGGTGTGGCCAATGAGCAGTTCTTC. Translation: CSASNLGVANEQFF.